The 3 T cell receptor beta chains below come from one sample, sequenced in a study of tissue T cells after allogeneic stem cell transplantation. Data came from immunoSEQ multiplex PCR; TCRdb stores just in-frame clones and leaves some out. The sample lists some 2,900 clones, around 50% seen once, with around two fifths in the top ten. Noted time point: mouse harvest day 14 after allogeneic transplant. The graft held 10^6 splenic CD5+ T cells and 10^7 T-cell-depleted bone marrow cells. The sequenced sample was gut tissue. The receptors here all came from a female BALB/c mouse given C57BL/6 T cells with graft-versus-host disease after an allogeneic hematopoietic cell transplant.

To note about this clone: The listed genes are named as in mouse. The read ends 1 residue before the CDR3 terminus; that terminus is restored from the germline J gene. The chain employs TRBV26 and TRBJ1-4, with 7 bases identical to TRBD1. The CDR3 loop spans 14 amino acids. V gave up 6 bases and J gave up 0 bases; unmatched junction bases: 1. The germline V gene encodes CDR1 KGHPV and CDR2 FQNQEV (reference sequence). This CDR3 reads CASRTGISNERLFF. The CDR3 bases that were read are TGTGCCAGCAGGACAGGGATTTCCAACGAAAGATTATTT. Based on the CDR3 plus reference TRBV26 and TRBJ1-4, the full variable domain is NSKVIQTPRYLVKGQGQKAKMRCIPEKGHPVVFWYQQNKNNEFKFLINFQNQEVLQQIDMTEKRFSAECPSNSPCSLEIQSSEAGDSALYLCASRTGISNERLFFGHGTKLSVL.

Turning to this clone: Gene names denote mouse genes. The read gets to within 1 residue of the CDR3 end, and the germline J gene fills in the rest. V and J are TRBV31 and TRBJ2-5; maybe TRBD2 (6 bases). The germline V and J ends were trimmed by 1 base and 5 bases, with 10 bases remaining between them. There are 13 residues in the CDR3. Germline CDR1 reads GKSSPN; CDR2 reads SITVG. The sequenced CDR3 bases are TGTGCCTGGAGTCGCTGGGGAGCAGACACCCAGTAC. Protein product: CAWSRWGADTQY. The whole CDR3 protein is CAWSRWGADTQYF.

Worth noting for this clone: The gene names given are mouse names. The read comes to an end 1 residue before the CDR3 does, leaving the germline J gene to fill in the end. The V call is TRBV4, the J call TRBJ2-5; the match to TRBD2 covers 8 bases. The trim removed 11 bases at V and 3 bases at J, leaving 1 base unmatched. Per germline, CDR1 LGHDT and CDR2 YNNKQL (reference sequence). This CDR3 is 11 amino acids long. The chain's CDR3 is CARTGQDTQYF. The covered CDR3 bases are TGTGCCCGGACTGGGCAAGACACCCAGTAC.